This TCR beta chain appears in the sequencing data of a study of immune cell composition in non-small cell lung cancer (dated by TCRdb to between 2016 and 2019). Broadly, across the study: Histologic subtype, mainly lung adenocarcinoma or squamous cell carcinoma, was assigned on the basis of H&E together with p63, CK5, Napsin A and TTF-1 immunohistochemistry. A few tumour specimens with TCR-beta data were rare histological subtypes and were excluded from the subtype comparisons. Using Adaptive Biotechnologies, the researchers ran TCR-beta sequencing on 34 paired NSCLC tumour and non-adjacent lung specimens, along with some 25 tumour-only specimens. Supplementary cohort #1, around nine lung adenocarcinoma cases, had paired tumour/lung TCR-beta sequencing and TIL populations generated to assess tumour reactivity. Study-wide findings and limitations: The reactivity cohort contained only 9 to 10 cases, and the tumour-reactive clones were not shown to have sequences in common with the dominant in vivo tumour-associated clones. Lung squamous cell carcinoma tumours had significantly higher Top 10 clone scores and productive clonality than lung adenocarcinoma tumours. No significant correlation was found between smoking pack-years and tumour TCR-beta clonality. Across nine to ten adenocarcinoma cases, the maximal tumour-associated clone frequency showed a strong correlation with TIL tumour reactivity, but overall clonality showed no such correlation. Tumour-associated clones >0.5% were found in nearly half of NSCLC cases, namely in approximately 30% of adenocarcinomas versus less than 85% of squamous carcinomas.

A two-step multiplex PCR amplified TCR-beta CDR3 regions from genomic DNA, and the second step of the PCR added Illumina-compatible adaptors. TCR-beta immunosequencing was carried out on an Illumina platform through the commercial immunoSEQ service. The source study handled its data this way. Repertoires were summarised as Top 10 Clones, the percentage of T-cell templates from the ten most frequent sequences, and productive clonality. Productive clonality ranged from 0 to 1, with 1 indicating a monoclonal population. Tumour-associated clones were defined as sequences comprising at least 0.1% of tumour T-cell templates but absent from matched non-adjacent lung, identified via log10 scatter plots. Student's t-tests were used for two-group comparisons, ANOVA for comparisons across stages, and linear regression for relationships, with analyses done in GraphPad Prism7 and R. TCRdb carries this immuneACCESS record with in-frame sequences only. Its versions omit some clonotypes, under half of them owing to an unresolved V gene in the studies checked, with the rest unexplained. That table is the source of V, J and clone size, and D and trimming were worked out from the DNA. The sample table contains over a thousand clones; only one count was recorded for approximately 90% of them. The top ten constitute around 3.9% of the sample.

Frozen aliquots of unsorted single-cell suspensions were used for genomic DNA extraction with the QIAamp DNA kit. Tumour samples were surgically resected non-small cell lung cancer tissue. Tissues arrived within 2 hours after resection and were immediately processed into single-cell suspensions. Tissue was broken up mechanically, digested enzymatically with DNase I, collagenase I and hyaluronidase for about 29 minutes at 37 degrees C, and then filtered and RBC-lysed. Trimming takes 3 bases from V and 4 bases from J, and the germline ends sit 17 bases apart. Inclusive of the bounding cysteine and phenylalanine, the CDR3 is 16 residues long. The only DNA kept is the CDR3, 48 bases in frame from the first base. CDR1 SGDLS and CDR2 YYNGEE are derived from the germline V gene. As regards this clone: Its binding antigen is unknown. No clone much larger than this one lies a single base away; base qualities are absent.

The chain joins TRBV9 to TRBJ1-3, and possibly TRBD1, on 5 matching bases. The specimen sequenced was lung tumor tissue. This receptor was obtained from a human donor with non-small cell lung cancer. The sequenced DNA: TGTGCCAGCAGCGGATACCAAGGGGCTCGAGGAAACACCATATATTTT. Its protein product is CASSGYQGARGNTIYF. With the rest looked up from the reference TRBV9 and TRBJ1-3 genes rather than sequenced, the full variable domain is DSGVTQTPKHLITATGQRVTLRCSPRSGDLSVYWYQQSLDQGLQFLIQYYNGEERAKGNILERFSAQQFPDLHSELNLSSLELGDSALYFCASSGYQGARGNTIYFGEGSWLTVV.